This T cell receptor beta chain came from a study of early T cells in non-severe SARS-CoV-2 infection. General study points: Missing private and CD4 specificities, VDJdb matching favored anti-spike CD8 responses.

The CDR3 is made up of 16 amino acids. Germline V gene sequence: CDR1 LGHNT, CDR2 FRNRAP. V was shortened by 1 base and J by 6 bases, with 15 bases between the two germline ends. The table lists this clonotype with many counts. The antigen remains undetermined. Unique molecular identifiers were added to individual cDNA molecules. TCRdb reprocessed the 5' RACE reads via MiXCR and lists one record per CDR3 protein. The data contain under 60,000 distinct CDR3 sequences, about 13% of them seen just once; the ten biggest clones take up around 9.6%. The TCR comes from an adult who was a healthcare worker with PCR-confirmed SARS-CoV-2 infection or an uninfected control (not recorded which). Sequencing was performed on whole blood. The V gene is TRBV12-5, the J gene TRBJ2-2; possible D gene TRBD2, 5 bases. CDR3 bases: TGTGCTAGTGGTTTGGCGGGGATCGGTATTCCCGGGGAGCTGTTTTTT. Translation gives CASGLAGIGIPGELFF. The full variable domain, with the rest looked up from reference TRBV12-5 and TRBJ2-2, is DARVTQTPRHKVTEMGQEVTMRCQPILGHNTVFWYRQTMMQGLELLAYFRNRAPLDDSGMPKDRFSAEMPDATLATLKIQPSEPRDSAVYFCASGLAGIGIPGELFFGEGSRLTVL.